The present T cell receptor beta chain was sequenced within a study of T cell repertoires in cytomegalovirus infection (dated by TCRdb to between 2017 and 2020). About the full investigation: Donor HLA type was relevant to the analysis, because carriage of CMV infection together with the matching HLA type was indicated by public TCR beta signatures.

What the authors observed across the whole study: The ex vivo response was dominated by HLA-C-restricted CMV-specific TCR beta clonotypes, which also provided the single most frequent clonotype in two of eight donors. Cumulative frequency of public TCR beta family members discriminated carriers of CMV infection plus the relevant HLA type in this cohort and an independent 352-donor cohort.

CDR1 MDHEN and CDR2 SYDVKM were looked up in the germline V gene. V and J are truncated by 3 bases and 3 bases respectively, leaving an intervening sequence of 9 bases. From the cysteine through the phenylalanine, the CDR3 covers 14 amino acids. Only the CDR3 region is kept as DNA, spanning 42 bases read in frame from base 1. Data came from an Illumina HiSeq 1500. TCRdb trimmed the raw reads at Q25, called clones with MiXCR and kept productive beta chains. Every CDR3 protein is listed once, alongside the most common genes and DNA of its rows. This sample has about 600,000 distinct CDR3 sequences in its table, and 24% of those were observed once. The top ten clonotypes cover under 8.5% of the sample. Comments on this clonotype: Its antigen target is currently unknown. No per-base quality is available; no much larger clone lies one base away.

This clonotype originated in a human donor in good health (CMV status not recorded). Some clones in this sample may be carry-over from other donors' samples. The sequence is built from TRBV28 and TRBJ1-5; no confident D gene assignment can be made. The sample taken for sequencing was CD8+ T cells from PBMCs. CDR3 reads: CASSLAGTNQPQHF. The bases are TGTGCCAGCAGTTTGGCGGGTACCAATCAGCCCCAGCATTTT.